This entry features one T cell receptor beta chain sequence. The antigen it recognizes is unknown. No per-base quality is available; no much larger clone lies one base away. The sample originates from a study of control samples from healthy donors and cancer patients (dated by TCRdb to the early 2020s). Library creation used the immunoSEQ multiplex PCR assay. TCRdb mirrors the immuneACCESS table, restricted to in-frame sequences. Some clones are absent from its copies; in checked studies, under half trace to an unresolved V gene, and the reason for the others is unknown. This sample lists some 120,000 clones; roughly 92% were detected once. The top ten clonotypes cover 2% to 3% of the sample. Trimming at the junction amounts to 0 bases on V and 9 bases on J, and the germline ends lie 16 bases apart. Looking up the germline V gene yields CDR1 SGDLS and CDR2 YYNGEE. The CDR3 runs 16 residues from the cysteine to the phenylalanine. The kept DNA is CDR3 alone, 48 bases in frame from the first base.

The V and J genes are TRBV9 and TRBJ1-6; a tentative D call is TRBD1 (5 bases match). The receptor's source is a young man in good health. The sequencing sample was made of blood. The CDR3 here reads CASSVGSGGDSSPLHF. The DNA reads as follows: TGTGCCAGCAGCGTAGGGTCGGGGGGGGATAGTTCACCCCTCCACTTT.